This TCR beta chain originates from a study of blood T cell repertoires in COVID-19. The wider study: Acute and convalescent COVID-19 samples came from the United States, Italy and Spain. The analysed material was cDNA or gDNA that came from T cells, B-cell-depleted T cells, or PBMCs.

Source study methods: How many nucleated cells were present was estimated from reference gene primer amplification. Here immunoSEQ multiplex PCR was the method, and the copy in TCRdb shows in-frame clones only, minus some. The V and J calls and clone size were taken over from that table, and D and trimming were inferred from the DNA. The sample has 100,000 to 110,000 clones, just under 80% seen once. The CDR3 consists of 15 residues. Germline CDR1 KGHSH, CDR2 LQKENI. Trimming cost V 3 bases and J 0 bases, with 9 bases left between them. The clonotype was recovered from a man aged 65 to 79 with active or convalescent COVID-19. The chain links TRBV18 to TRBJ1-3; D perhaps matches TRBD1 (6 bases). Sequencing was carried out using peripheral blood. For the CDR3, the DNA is TGTGCCAGCTCACCGCGGACAGCCTCTGGAAACACCATATATTTT. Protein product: CASSPRTASGNTIYF. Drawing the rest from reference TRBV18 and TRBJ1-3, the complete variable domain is NAGVMQNPRHLVRRRGQEARLRCSPMKGHSHVYWYRQLPEEGLKFMVYLQKENIIDESGMPKERFSAEFPKEGPSILRIQQVVRGDSAAYFCASSPRTASGNTIYFGEGSWLTVV.